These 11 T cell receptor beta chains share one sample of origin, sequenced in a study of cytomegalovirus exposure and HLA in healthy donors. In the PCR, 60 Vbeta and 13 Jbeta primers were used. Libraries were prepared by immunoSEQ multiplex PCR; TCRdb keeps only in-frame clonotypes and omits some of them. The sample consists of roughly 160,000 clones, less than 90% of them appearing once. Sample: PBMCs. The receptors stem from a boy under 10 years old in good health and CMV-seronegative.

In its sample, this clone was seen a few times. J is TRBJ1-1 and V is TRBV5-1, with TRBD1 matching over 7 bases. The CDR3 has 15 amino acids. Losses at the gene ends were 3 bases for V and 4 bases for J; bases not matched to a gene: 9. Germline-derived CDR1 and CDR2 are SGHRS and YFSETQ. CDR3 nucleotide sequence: TGCGCCAGCAGCTCCTGGGCCCAGGGGGGCACTGAAGCTTTCTTT. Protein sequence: CASSSWAQGGTEAFF.

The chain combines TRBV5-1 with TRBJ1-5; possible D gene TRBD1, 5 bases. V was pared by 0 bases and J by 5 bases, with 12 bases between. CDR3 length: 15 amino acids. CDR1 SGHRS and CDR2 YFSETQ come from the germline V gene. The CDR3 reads CASSLDGAGDQPQHF. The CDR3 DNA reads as TGCGCCAGCAGCTTGGATGGGGCTGGGGATCAGCCCCAGCATTTT.

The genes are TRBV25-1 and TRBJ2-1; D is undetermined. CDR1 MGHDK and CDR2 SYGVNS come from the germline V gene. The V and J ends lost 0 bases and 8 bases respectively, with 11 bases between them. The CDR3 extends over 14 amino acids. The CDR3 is CASSEYPPSDEQFF. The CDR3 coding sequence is TGTGCCAGCAGTGAATACCCCCCCAGCGATGAGCAGTTCTTC.

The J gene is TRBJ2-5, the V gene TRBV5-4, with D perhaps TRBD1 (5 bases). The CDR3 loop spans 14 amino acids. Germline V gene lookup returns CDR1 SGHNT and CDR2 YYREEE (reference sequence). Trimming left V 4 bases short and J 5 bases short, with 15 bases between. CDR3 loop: CASSPDTPGETQYF. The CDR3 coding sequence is TGTGCCAGCAGCCCGGACACTCCTGGGGAGACCCAGTACTTC.

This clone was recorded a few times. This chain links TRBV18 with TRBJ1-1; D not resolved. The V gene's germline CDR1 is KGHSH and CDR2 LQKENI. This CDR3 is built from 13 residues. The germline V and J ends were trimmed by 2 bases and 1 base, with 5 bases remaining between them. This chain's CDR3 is CASSPERNTEAFF. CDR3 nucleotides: TGTGCCAGCTCACCAGAGAGGAACACTGAAGCTTTCTTT.

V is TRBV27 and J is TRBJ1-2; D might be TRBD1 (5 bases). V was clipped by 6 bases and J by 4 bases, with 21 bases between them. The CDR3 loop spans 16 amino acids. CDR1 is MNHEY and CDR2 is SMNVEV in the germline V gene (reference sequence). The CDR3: CASRIQWGGTGYGYTF. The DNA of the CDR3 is TGTGCCAGCAGGATCCAGTGGGGGGGAACCGGCTATGGCTACACCTTC.

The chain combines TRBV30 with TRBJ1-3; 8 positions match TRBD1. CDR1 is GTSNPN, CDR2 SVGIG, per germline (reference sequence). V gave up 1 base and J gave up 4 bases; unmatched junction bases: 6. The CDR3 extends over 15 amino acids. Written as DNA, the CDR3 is TGTGCCTGGAGTGCGACAGGGGCTTTGGGAAACACCATATATTTT. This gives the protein CAWSATGALGNTIYF. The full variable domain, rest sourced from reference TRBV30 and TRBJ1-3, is SQTIHQWPATLVQPVGSPLSLECTVEGTSNPNLYWYRQAAGRGLQLLFYSVGIGQISSEVPQNLSASRPQDRQFILSSKKLLLSDSGFYLCAWSATGALGNTIYFGEGSWLTVV.

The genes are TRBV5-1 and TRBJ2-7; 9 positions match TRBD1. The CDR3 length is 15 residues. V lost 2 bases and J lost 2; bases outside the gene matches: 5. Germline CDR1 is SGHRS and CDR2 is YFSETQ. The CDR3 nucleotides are TGCGCCAGCAGCTTCGCGGGGACAGGGCCCTACGAGCAGTACTTC. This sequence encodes CASSFAGTGPYEQYF.

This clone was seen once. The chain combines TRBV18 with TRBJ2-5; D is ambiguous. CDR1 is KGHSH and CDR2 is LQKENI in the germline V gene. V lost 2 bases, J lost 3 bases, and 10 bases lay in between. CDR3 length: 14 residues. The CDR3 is CASSPSGWEETQYF. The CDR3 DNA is TGTGCCAGCTCACCATCAGGCTGGGAAGAGACCCAGTACTTC.

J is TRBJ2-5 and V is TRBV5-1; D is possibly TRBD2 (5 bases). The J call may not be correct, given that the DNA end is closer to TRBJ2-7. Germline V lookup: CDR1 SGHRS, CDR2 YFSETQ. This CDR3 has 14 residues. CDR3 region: CASSLGSGSYEQYF. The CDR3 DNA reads TGCGCCAGCAGCTTGGGAAGCGGCTCCTACGAGCAGTACTTC.

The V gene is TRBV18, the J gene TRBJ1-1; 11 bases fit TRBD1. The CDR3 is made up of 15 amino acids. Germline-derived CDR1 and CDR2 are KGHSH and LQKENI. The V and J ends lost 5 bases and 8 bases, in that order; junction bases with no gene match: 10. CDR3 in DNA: TGTGCCAGCTCATCCTCCGGGACAGGGGGTACAGAAGCTTTCTTT. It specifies CASSSSGTGGTEAFF.